Listed below are T cell receptor beta chains from one sample, sequenced in a study of T cell changes during pregnancy in multiple sclerosis. Only in-frame clones appear in the TCRdb table, and some are missing; sequencing was by immunoSEQ multiplex PCR. The repertoire has around 100,000 clones, about nine tenths of them found once; the top ten carry less than 4%. Sequenced here: peripheral blood, sampled after pregnancy. These receptors all stem from a female donor with multiple sclerosis, enrolled in a pregnancy study. Both conserved end residues are part of each CDR3. Fields, in order: clone size, D gene, V gene, J gene, CDR3 protein, CDR3 DNA. D genes are given only for firm matches. Clone size, where shown, is once, few, many, or a class for clones that have expanded.

-	TRBD2	TRBV6-1	TRBJ2-5	CASSLGLAVQETQYF	TGTGCCAGCAGCTTGGGACTAGCGGTACAAGAGACCCAGTACTTC
-	TRBD1	TRBV7-9	TRBJ1-3	CASSRQGGGNTIYF	TGTGCCAGCAGCCGTCAGGGGGGTGGAAACACCATATATTTT
-	-	TRBV7-2	TRBJ1-2	CASSLELQVGYTF	TGTGCCAGCAGCTTGGAACTGCAGGTCGGCTACACCTTC
-	-	TRBV10-3	TRBJ1-3	CAIQGTHSGSGNTIYF	TGTGCCATACAGGGAACCCACTCGGGTTCTGGAAACACCATATATTTT
-	-	TRBV18	TRBJ1-1	CASSSQGNTEAFF	TGTGCCAGCTCATCCCAGGGGAACACTGAAGCTTTCTTT
-	-	TRBV18	TRBJ2-3	CASSPVRDTQYF	TGTGCCAGCTCACCGGTCAGGGATACGCAGTATTTT
-	-	TRBV6-5	TRBJ2-3	CASSYGGTSPGGTQYF	TGTGCCAGCAGTTACGGGGGGACCTCACCCGGAGGTACGCAGTATTTT
-	-	TRBV30	TRBJ1-5	CAWARSNQPQHF	TGTGCCTGGGCTAGGAGCAATCAGCCCCAGCATTTT
-	TRBD1	TRBV7-9	TRBJ2-3	CASSLAPGQGTDTQYF	TGTGCCAGCAGCTTAGCGCCGGGACAGGGCACAGATACGCAGTATTTT
-	TRBD1	TRBV5-1	TRBJ1-2	CASSLDRGGGYTF	TGCGCCAGCAGCTTGGACAGGGGTGGAGGCTACACCTTC
-	-	TRBV7-8	TRBJ2-7	CASSLALSLSARIPYEQYF	TGTGCCAGCAGCTTAGCCCTAAGCCTGAGTGCACGAATCCCCTACGAGCAGTACTTC
-	TRBD1	TRBV14	TRBJ2-7	CASSRLTGSSYEQYF	TGTGCCAGCAGCCGCCTGACAGGGAGCTCCTACGAGCAGTACTTC
once	-	TRBV14	TRBJ2-5	CASSQATVGGTQYF	TGTGCCAGCAGCCAGGCGACCGTCGGGGGGACCCAGTACTTC
-	-	TRBV4-2	TRBJ2-7	CASSQDAQGNYEQYF	TGTGCCAGCAGCCAAGACGCACAGGGCAACTACGAGCAGTACTTC
-	-	TRBV5-1	TRBJ1-2	CASSSSGTRENGYTF	TGCGCCAGCAGCTCCTCCGGGACGCGGGAAAATGGCTACACCTTC
-	TRBD1	TRBV7-2	TRBJ2-7	CASSPTGTGAGEQYF	TGTGCCAGCAGCCCAACCGGGACAGGGGCAGGCGAGCAGTACTTC
-	TRBD2	TRBV7-8	TRBJ2-1	CASSPGLAGGNLYNEQFF	TGTGCCAGCAGCCCCGGACTAGCGGGGGGGAACTTGTACAATGAGCAGTTCTTC
-	-	TRBV6-6	TRBJ2-2	CASSPDFTGELFF	TGTGCCAGCAGCCCGGACTTCACCGGGGAGCTGTTTTTT
-	TRBD2	TRBV7-3	TRBJ2-3	CASSLTGGTDTQYF	TGTGCCAGCAGCTTAACCGGGGGGACAGATACGCAGTATTTT
-	-	TRBV11-1	TRBJ2-7	CASSLATVSSYEQYF	TGTGCCAGCAGCTTAGCCACGGTCTCCTCCTACGAGCAGTACTTC
-	-	TRBV5-1	TRBJ2-7	CASSVAGYSYEQYF	TGCGCCAGCAGCGTTGCAGGGTACTCCTACGAGCAGTACTTC
-	-	TRBV6-5	TRBJ1-1	CASSYVWGSDTEAFF	TGTGCCAGCAGTTACGTGTGGGGTAGCGACACTGAAGCTTTCTTT
-	-	TRBV5-1	TRBJ2-1	CASSFGHPTWFF	TGCGCCAGCAGCTTTGGACACCCTACGTGGTTCTTC
-	TRBD1	TRBV30	TRBJ1-1	CAWNRDRGTEAFF	TGTGCCTGGAACCGGGACAGGGGCACTGAAGCTTTCTTT
-	TRBD1	TRBV25-1	TRBJ1-1	CASRGQMNTEAFF	TGTGCCAGCCGGGGACAGATGAACACTGAAGCTTTCTTT
-	TRBD1	TRBV9	TRBJ1-6	CASSAGQGPVPLHF	TGTGCCAGCAGCGCCGGACAGGGCCCGGTCCCCCTCCACTTT
-	TRBD1	TRBV5-1	TRBJ1-1	CASSSTGGVNTEAFF	TGCGCCAGCAGCTCGACAGGGGGCGTGAACACTGAAGCTTTCTTT
-	TRBD1	TRBV12-5	TRBJ2-1	CASGLGTGTLNEQFF	TGTGCTAGTGGTTTGGGGACAGGGACCCTCAATGAGCAGTTCTTC
-	-	TRBV7-8	TRBJ1-5	CASSLDGGPSNQPQHF	TGTGCCAGCAGCTTAGATGGAGGGCCAAGCAATCAGCCCCAGCATTTT
-	-	TRBV25-1	TRBJ2-7	CASSSESGAYEQYF	TGTGCCAGCAGTAGTGAATCTGGGGCCTACGAGCAGTACTTC
once	-	TRBV27	TRBJ2-5	CASSYLGQIQETQYF	TGTGCCAGCTCCTATTTGGGGCAGATTCAAGAGACCCAGTACTTC
-	TRBD1	TRBV7-2	TRBJ1-5	CASSWTGASNQPQHF	TGTGCCAGCAGCTGGACAGGGGCCAGCAATCAGCCCCAGCATTTT
-	-	TRBV1	TRBJ2-5	CTSSQDRWGGPETQYF	TGCACCAGCAGCCAAGACCGGTGGGGGGGCCCTGAGACCCAGTACTTC
-	TRBD2	TRBV9	TRBJ2-1	CASSVSGGANNEQFF	TGTGCCAGCAGCGTTAGCGGGGGGGCCAACAATGAGCAGTTCTTC
-	-	TRBV19	TRBJ2-2	CASSIGGATDRELFF	TGTGCCAGTAGTATAGGGGGAGCCACCGACCGGGAGCTGTTTTTT
-	-	TRBV7-3	TRBJ2-5	CASSLTRQETQYF	TGTGCCAGCAGCTTAACTAGACAAGAGACCCAGTACTTC
-	TRBD1	TRBV15	TRBJ2-6	CATMLTGTGGLGANVLTF	TGTGCCACCATGCTAACCGGGACAGGGGGTTTAGGGGCCAACGTCCTGACTTTC
once	-	TRBV27	TRBJ1-1	CASSLRAGLIEAFF	TGTGCCAGCAGCTTAAGGGCGGGTTTGATTGAAGCTTTCTTT
-	-	TRBV5-6	TRBJ2-7	CASSNDRLSSYEQYF	TGTGCCAGCAGCAATGACCGACTGAGCTCCTACGAGCAGTACTTC
-	-	TRBV5-4	TRBJ2-5	CAIKLGPGHQETQYF	TGTGCCATCAAGCTTGGGCCAGGGCACCAAGAGACCCAGTACTTC
-	-	TRBV29-1	TRBJ2-1	CSVEEVSDEQFF	TGCAGCGTTGAAGAAGTATCGGATGAGCAGTTCTTC
once	TRBD1	TRBV5-1	TRBJ1-4	CASSSGQDEKLFF	TGCGCCAGCAGCTCTGGACAGGATGAAAAACTGTTTTTT
-	TRBD2	TRBV7-3	TRBJ2-1	CASSSNRVAGGPDEQFF	TGTGCCAGCAGCTCCAACAGGGTAGCGGGGGGGCCGGATGAGCAGTTCTTC
-	-	TRBV5-8	TRBJ1-2	CASSLGAYGYTF	TGTGCCAGCAGCCTAGGGGCCTATGGCTACACCTTC
-	-	TRBV11-2	TRBJ1-1	CASSSLPRVDTEAFF	TGTGCCAGCAGCTCCCTTCCCAGGGTAGACACTGAAGCTTTCTTT
once	-	TRBV5-1	TRBJ2-3	CASSRETDTQYF	TGCGCCAGCAGCCGGGAGACAGATACGCAGTATTTT
-	TRBD2	TRBV7-9	TRBJ2-3	CASSPTELAEDTDTQYF	TGTGCCAGCAGCCCTACGGAACTAGCGGAAGACACAGATACGCAGTATTTT
-	TRBD2	TRBV9	TRBJ2-3	CASSGAGGTDTQYF	TGTGCCAGCAGCGGGGCGGGGGGGACAGATACGCAGTATTTT